This TCR beta chain was captured in a study of T cell responses to AZD1222 COVID-19 vaccine. General observations from the study: CD4 TCRs linked to vaccination spanned spike, dominating at 160-218 and 743-854. Seropositive status at baseline applied to only 5 or 6 AZD1222 recipients. Clonal diversity was possibly underestimated, and the donors were mostly white British, with more females.

Germline assignment: CDR1 MNHEY and CDR2 SMNVEV (reference sequence). The CDR3 is made up of 15 amino acids. V was shortened by 6 bases and J by 6 bases, with 19 bases between the two germline ends. The sample holds a few counts of this clone. Antigen specificity is unknown. TCRdb keeps only in-frame clones here, not all; method: immunoSEQ multiplex PCR. The table records 100,000 to 140,000 clones, roughly nine tenths of them present only once. Second-dose intervals of approximately 4 or approximately 12 weeks were pooled. The V call is TRBV27, the J call TRBJ2-3; weak D call: TRBD2 (6 bases). This sequence originates from an adult who received the AZD1222 COVID-19 vaccine. Sequenced material: peripheral blood, taken 28 days after the second AZD1222 dose. The CDR3 reads CASSPGLKPGDTQYF. As DNA, the CDR3 is TGTGCCAGCAGCCCCGGACTAAAACCCGGGGATACGCAGTATTTT.